One sample yielded the 18 T cell receptor beta chains listed below, sequenced in a study of cytomegalovirus exposure and HLA in healthy donors (dated by TCRdb to about 2017). Library preparation used the immunoSEQ multiplex PCR assay. The clones in this table, taken by TCRdb from immuneACCESS, are in-frame only. Not every clone is retained; where verified, under half of the shortfall comes from an unresolved V gene, and the cause of the rest is unknown. The sample table shows about 130,000 clones, and around four fifths are seen once. The top ten clones comprise roughly 29% of the sample. The specimen was PBMCs. The receptors derive from a man aged 25 to 40 in good health and CMV-seropositive.

The J gene is TRBJ2-1, the V gene TRBV5-1; 8 nucleotides agree with TRBD1. The CDR3 runs 16 residues. The J segment lost 0 bases and the V segment lost 2 bases, leaving 4 bases of the junction unmatched. In germline, CDR1 is SGHRS, CDR2 YFSETQ. The CDR3: CASSFRDRSSYNEQFF. The DNA for the CDR3 is TGCGCCAGCAGCTTCCGGGACAGGAGCTCCTACAATGAGCAGTTCTTC.

This sequence joins TRBV4-1 and TRBJ1-5; D call uncertain. The V gene's germline CDR1 is MGHRA and CDR2 YSYEKL. Trimming cost V 1 base and J 0 bases, with 4 bases left between them. The CDR3 consists of 14 residues. The CDR3 is CASSQVSSNQPQHF. In DNA, the CDR3 is TGCGCCAGCAGCCAAGTCAGTAGCAATCAGCCCCAGCATTTT.

The CDR3 DNA follows: TGTGCCAGCAGCCCCCTTCAGGGGGAAAAACTGTTTTTT. This encodes CASSPLQGEKLFF. The rearrangement uses TRBV9 and TRBJ1-4; D is possibly TRBD1 (6 bases). The CDR3 runs to 13 residues. Germline values: CDR1 SGDLS, CDR2 YYNGEE. The V end was cut by 4 bases, the J end by 8 bases, with 12 bases between.

The chain uses TRBV5-1 and TRBJ2-5; tentative D call: TRBD1 (6 bases). V was cut by 3 bases and J by 4 bases, with 19 bases left in between. This CDR3 is built from 16 residues. Germline values: CDR1 SGHRS, CDR2 YFSETQ. CDR3 in DNA: TGCGCCAGCAGCTCCAAACCCACAGGGTTGCGAGAGACCCAGTACTTC. It codes for CASSSKPTGLRETQYF.

The chain carries TRBV29-1 and TRBJ1-3, with 8 bases matching TRBD1. Germline CDR1 is SQVTM and CDR2 is ANQGSEA. The CDR3 runs 14 residues. J gave up 2 bases and V 4 bases, and 4 bases lay outside the gene matches. The CDR3 DNA sequence: TGCAGCGTTGCTTCAGGGGGCACTGGAAACACCATATATTTT. It specifies CSVASGGTGNTIYF. Complete variable domain (other parts from reference TRBV29-1 and TRBJ1-3): SAVISQKPSRDICQRGTSLTIQCQVDSQVTMMFWYRQQPGQSLTLIATANQGSEATYESGFVIDKFPISRPNLTFSTLTVSNMSPEDSSIYLCSVASGGTGNTIYFGEGSWLTVV.

This clone was picked up one time. CDR3 coding DNA: TGTGCCAGCAGTTTAGCAGGGACCCAGTACTTC. Translating gives CASSLAGTQYF. The genes are TRBV27 and TRBJ2-5; no clear D. The V and J ends lost 2 bases and 7 bases respectively, with 5 bases between them. The CDR3 is 11 residues long. Germline-derived CDR1 and CDR2 are MNHEY and SMNVEV (reference sequence).

The chain recombines TRBV2 with TRBJ1-4, with D possibly being TRBD1 (5 bases). The CDR3 loop spans 16 amino acids. CDR1 and CDR2 from the germline V gene are SNHLY and FYNNEI. Trimming stripped 5 bases from V and 5 bases from J, with 18 bases between. CDR3 amino acids: CASSIEGALQNEKLFF. For the CDR3, the DNA is TGTGCCAGCAGTATAGAAGGGGCCCTACAGAATGAAAAACTGTTTTTT.

This CDR3 reads CASSHQTGHGYTF. The DNA for the CDR3 is TGTGCCAGCAGCCACCAAACAGGGCACGGCTACACCTTC. The rearrangement joins TRBV5-4 to TRBJ1-2; a possible D gene is TRBD1 (6 bases). Germline values: CDR1 SGHNT, CDR2 YYREEE (reference sequence). The V end was cut by 4 bases, the J end by 8 bases, with 15 bases between. The CDR3 runs to 13 residues. Full variable domain (missing parts from reference TRBV5-4 and TRBJ1-2): ETGVTQSPTHLIKTRGQQVTLRCSSQSGHNTVSWYQQALGQGPQFIFQYYREEENGRGNFPPRFSGLQFPNYSSELNVNALELDDSALYLCASSHQTGHGYTFGSGTRLTVV.

This chain uses TRBV5-1 with TRBJ1-1, with TRBD1 as a possible D gene (5 bases). CDR3 length equals 13 residues. V was clipped by 3 bases and J by 3 bases, with 9 bases between them. Germline V gene lookup returns CDR1 SGHRS and CDR2 YFSETQ. CDR3 DNA: TGCGCCAGCAGCTGGCAGGGCGACACTGAAGCTTTCTTT. Translating gives CASSWQGDTEAFF.

The chain uses TRBV18 and TRBJ1-5; 11 bases map to TRBD1. The CDR3 length is 16 residues. CDR1 is KGHSH, CDR2 LQKENI, per germline. The V gene end was trimmed by 3 bases and the J gene end by 6 bases; junction bases not matched to a gene: 7. The CDR3 reads CASSPRGDRGIQPQHF. DNA of the CDR3: TGTGCCAGCTCACCGCGGGGGGACAGGGGGATTCAGCCCCAGCATTTT.

The CDR3 nucleotides are TGTGCCAGCAGCTTAACGGGGCATGCCGGGGAGCTGTTTTTT. It yields the protein CASSLTGHAGELFF. V usage is TRBV7-3 and J usage is TRBJ2-2; the D gene is possibly TRBD1 (5 bases). Per the germline V gene, CDR1 is SGHTA and CDR2 is FQGTGA. The CDR3 is made up of 14 amino acids. V was pared by 0 bases and J by 6 bases, with 8 bases between.

This clone has only one observation. This chain uses TRBV13 with TRBJ2-7; TRBD2 matches 13 bases. In germline, CDR1 is PRHDT, CDR2 FYEKMQ (reference sequence). This CDR3 is 16 amino acids long. Trimming cost V 1 base and J 3 bases; bases outside gene matches: 3. The DNA of the CDR3 is TGTGCCAGCAGCTTAGCACTAGCGGGGGGGAGCTACGAGCAGTACTTC. Translating gives CASSLALAGGSYEQYF.

The rearrangement joins TRBV5-1 to TRBJ1-2; TRBD1 aligns across 8 bases. The CDR3 loop spans 15 amino acids. Trimming removed 4 bases from V and 0 bases from J; junction bases left unmatched: 5. Germline loops: CDR1 SGHRS, CDR2 YFSETQ. The CDR3 loop is CASSIDRGPNYGYTF. The DNA for the CDR3 is TGCGCCAGCAGCATTGACAGGGGCCCTAACTATGGCTACACCTTC.

The rearrangement uses TRBV27 and TRBJ1-1; TRBD1 is a possible D gene (6 bases). V lost 6 bases, J lost 4 bases, and 12 bases lay in between. The germline gives CDR1 MNHEY, CDR2 SMNVEV (reference sequence). This CDR3 is 13 amino acids long. The CDR3 loop is CASRGAGSTEAFF. CDR3 coding DNA: TGTGCCAGCAGGGGGGCTGGGAGCACTGAAGCTTTCTTT.

This clone came up once. V and J are TRBV18 and TRBJ1-1, with D possibly TRBD1 on 6 matching bases. Per the germline V gene, CDR1 is KGHSH and CDR2 is LQKENI. The CDR3 totals 13 residues. Trimming left V 3 bases short and J 4 bases short, with 9 bases between. The CDR3 sequence is CASSPGTLTEAFF. The CDR3 DNA is TGTGCCAGCTCACCCGGGACACTCACTGAAGCTTTCTTT.

This chain links TRBV14 with TRBJ2-3; 9 nucleotides line up with TRBD2. The V segment lost 4 bases and the J segment 0 bases; nucleotides outside the gene matches: 2. CDR1 SGHDN and CDR2 FVKESK come from the germline V gene. The CDR3 has 15 residues. CDR3 protein: CASSPGLASTDTQYF. The CDR3 coding sequence is TGTGCCAGCAGCCCCGGACTAGCGAGCACAGATACGCAGTATTTT.

CDR3 sequence: CAISESEDLEVGYEQYF. CDR3 DNA sequence: TGTGCCATCAGTGAGAGTGAAGACCTGGAGGTCGGCTACGAGCAGTACTTC. This chain connects TRBV10-3 to TRBJ2-7; a weak D match, TRBD2 (5 bases). Deletions cut 2 bases from V and 3 bases from J, with 20 bases between. Germline values: CDR1 ENHRY, CDR2 SYGVKD. CDR3 length: 17 amino acids.

As for this clone: The same CDR3 arises from other DNA sequences in this sample as well. V gene TRBV10-3 combines with J gene TRBJ2-7; tentative D call: TRBD2 (5 bases). CDR1 is ENHRY and CDR2 is SYGVKD in the germline V gene. CDR3 length: 15 residues. Trimming left V 5 bases short and J 0 bases short, with 14 bases between. The CDR3 nucleotides read TGTGCCATCAGTCCGGACTCTCTGAGCTCCTACGAGCAGTACTTC. Its translation: CAISPDSLSSYEQYF.